Included here is one TCR beta chain sequence, with context. What it recognizes is unknown. The PCR had 60 Vbeta and 13 Jbeta primers. The method was immunoSEQ multiplex PCR; TCRdb's version includes in-frame clones alone and lacks a portion of them. The table includes about 130,000 clones, 81% detected once. Trimming cost V 5 bases and J 4 bases, with 17 bases left between them. The germline V gene has CDR1 SGHVS and CDR2 FNYEAQ. The CDR3 covers 15 residues. This sample is part of a study of cytomegalovirus exposure and HLA in healthy donors. Study results and caveats: Analyzed later, most CMV-associated TCR beta chains appeared HLA-restricted. Relative to equally common others, HLA-associated TCR beta chains showed greater clonal expansion in a later analysis.

The chain employs TRBV7-6 and TRBJ2-5; a possible D gene is TRBD2 (6 bases). The sequenced sample consisted of PBMCs. The source of this sequence is a man between 18 and 29 years old in good health and CMV-seronegative. CDR3 in DNA: TGTGCCAGCAGCACCCGGCCAAGGGGAGGAGAGACCCAGTACTTC. This encodes CASSTRPRGGETQYF.